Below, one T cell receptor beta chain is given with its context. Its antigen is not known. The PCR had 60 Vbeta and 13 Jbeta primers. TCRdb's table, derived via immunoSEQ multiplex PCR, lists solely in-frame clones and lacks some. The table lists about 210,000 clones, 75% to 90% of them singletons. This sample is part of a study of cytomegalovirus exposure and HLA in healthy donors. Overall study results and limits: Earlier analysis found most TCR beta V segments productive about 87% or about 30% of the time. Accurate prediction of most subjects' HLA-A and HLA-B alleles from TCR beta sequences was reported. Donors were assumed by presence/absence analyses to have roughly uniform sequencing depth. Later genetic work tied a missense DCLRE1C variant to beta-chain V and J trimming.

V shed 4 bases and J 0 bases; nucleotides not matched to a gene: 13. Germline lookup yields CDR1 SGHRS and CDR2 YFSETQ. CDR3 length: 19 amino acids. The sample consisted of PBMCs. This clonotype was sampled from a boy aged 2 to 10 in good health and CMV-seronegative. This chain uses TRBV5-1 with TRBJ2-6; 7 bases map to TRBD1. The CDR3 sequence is CASSQDVDRESSGANVLTF. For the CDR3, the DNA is TGCGCCAGCAGCCAAGATGTTGACAGGGAAAGCTCTGGGGCCAACGTCCTGACTTTC.